This TCR beta chain was obtained from a study of T cell clones after liver transplantation. Whole-study context: Liver transplant recipients had immunosuppression withdrawal attempted within 2 years. Without induction therapy, subjects received standard immunosuppression until 12-24 months post-transplant.

The V and J ends lost 3 bases and 1 base, in that order; junction bases with no gene match: 7. The CDR3 extends over 18 amino acids. Germline V CDR1 and CDR2: SGHTA, FQGNSA. Findings and limits, study-wide: Donor-reactive sequences fell more than third party-reactive ones, suggesting partial deletion.

As regards this clone: What it recognizes is unknown.

Sequencing was performed with immunoSEQ multiplex PCR; in TCRdb, only in-frame clones are kept and a portion is missing. Of 20,000 to 30,000 clones listed, roughly 69% are singletons. The genes are TRBV7-2 and TRBJ2-3; TRBD2 matches at 13 bases. This sample comprised CD4+ T cells from blood, obtained before liver transplant. The receptor comes from a human donor who received a liver transplant. The CDR3 DNA sequence: TGTGCCAGCAGCTTGACTAGCGGGGGGAGTATTGGCACAGATACGCAGTATTTT. Translation: CASSLTSGGSIGTDTQYF.